This T cell receptor beta chain was captured by sequencing in a study of PD-L1 blockade in urothelial cancer. The CDR3 spans 15 residues. The V gene's germline CDR1 is SGHDT and CDR2 YYEEEE. V lost 5 bases to trimming and J lost 6 bases; unmatched junction nucleotides: 9. Time point denoted: pretreatment peripheral blood. TCRdb keeps only in-frame clones here, not all; method: immunoSEQ multiplex PCR. The data hold 85,000 to 95,000 clones, with 90% observed a single time. The sample in question was PBMCs, obtained around atezolizumab (anti-PD-L1) treatment. The clonotype comes from a man aged 55 to 70 with urothelial cancer. The chain recombines TRBV5-6 with TRBJ2-1; 9 nucleotides align to TRBD2. The CDR3 sequence: CASRTRAGGPNEQFF. CDR3 sequence (DNA): TGTGCCAGCAGGACCCGGGCGGGAGGGCCCAATGAGCAGTTCTTC.